Listed below are T cell receptor beta chains from one sample, sequenced in a study of control samples from healthy donors and cancer patients. Data came from immunoSEQ multiplex PCR; TCRdb stores just in-frame clones and leaves some out. The sample consists of under 70,000 clones, 88% of them appearing once. Sequencing used blood. Receptors originate from a man aged 50 to 60 in good health. Both conserved end residues are part of each CDR3. Fields, in order: V gene, D gene, clone size, J gene, CDR3 DNA, CDR3 protein. A D gene is named only where the DNA matches it firmly. Part of the rows lack a size; the others show once, few, many or a class for expanded clones.

v_call: TRBV6-2/TRBV6-3
d_call: .
clone_size: .
j_call: TRBJ2-4
cdr3_nt: TGTGCCAGCAGTGGATTGACAGTAGCCAAAAACATTCAGTACTTC
cdr3_aa: CASSGLTVAKNIQYF

v_call: TRBV19
d_call: TRBD1
clone_size: .
j_call: TRBJ2-3
cdr3_nt: TGTGCCAGTAGTATAAGGGGGCAGAGCACAGATACGCAGTATTTT
cdr3_aa: CASSIRGQSTDTQYF

v_call: TRBV28
d_call: TRBD1
clone_size: .
j_call: TRBJ1-4
cdr3_nt: TGTGCCAGCAGTTTCCGACAGGGTAGTGAAAAACTGTTTTTT
cdr3_aa: CASSFRQGSEKLFF

v_call: TRBV7-6
d_call: .
clone_size: .
j_call: TRBJ2-5
cdr3_nt: TGTGCCAGCAGCTTAGCGCGAACGCCGGGGGAGACCCAGTACTTC
cdr3_aa: CASSLARTPGETQYF

v_call: TRBV5-1
d_call: .
clone_size: .
j_call: TRBJ2-7
cdr3_nt: TGCGCCAGCAGGATCAACACCTACGAGCAGTACTTC
cdr3_aa: CASRINTYEQYF

v_call: TRBV11-3
d_call: TRBD1
clone_size: .
j_call: TRBJ1-2
cdr3_nt: TGTGCCAGCAGCGCGGGACAGAGTCTCAATGGCTACACCTTC
cdr3_aa: CASSAGQSLNGYTF

v_call: TRBV3-1/TRBV3-2
d_call: TRBD1
clone_size: .
j_call: TRBJ1-1
cdr3_nt: TGTGCCAGCAGCCAAGACAGGGGGCGCGACACTGAAGCTTTCTTT
cdr3_aa: CASSQDRGRDTEAFF

v_call: TRBV7-8
d_call: .
clone_size: .
j_call: TRBJ2-7
cdr3_nt: TGTGCCAGCAGCCCAGGGTTGACCGAGCAGTACTTC
cdr3_aa: CASSPGLTEQYF

v_call: TRBV5-8
d_call: TRBD1
clone_size: .
j_call: TRBJ2-3
cdr3_nt: TGTGCCAGCAGCTACGGACAGGACACAGATACGCAGTATTTT
cdr3_aa: CASSYGQDTDTQYF

v_call: TRBV7-2
d_call: .
clone_size: .
j_call: TRBJ2-3
cdr3_nt: TGTGCCAGCAGCTTAGGGGGGGCAGATACGCAGTATTTT
cdr3_aa: CASSLGGADTQYF

v_call: TRBV27
d_call: .
clone_size: .
j_call: TRBJ1-5
cdr3_nt: TGTGCCAGCAGTTTGGCAGGGAGCAATCAGCCCCAGCATTTT
cdr3_aa: CASSLAGSNQPQHF

v_call: TRBV7-9
d_call: .
clone_size: .
j_call: TRBJ2-1
cdr3_nt: TGTGCCAGCAGCTTGGGCGGATTCCAGGCCCATGAGCAGTTCTTC
cdr3_aa: CASSLGGFQAHEQFF

v_call: TRBV7-9
d_call: TRBD1
clone_size: few
j_call: TRBJ1-1
cdr3_nt: TGTGCCAGCAGCTCGGGACAGACGAACACTGAAGCTTTCTTT
cdr3_aa: CASSSGQTNTEAFF

v_call: TRBV30
d_call: .
clone_size: .
j_call: TRBJ2-6
cdr3_nt: TGTGCCTGGAGTCCCAGGGAGGCCAACTCTGGGGCCAACGTCCTGACTTTC
cdr3_aa: CAWSPREANSGANVLTF

v_call: TRBV19
d_call: TRBD2
clone_size: .
j_call: TRBJ2-2
cdr3_nt: TGTGCCAGTAGACGGATAGCGGGAGTCCTGAACACCGGGGAGCTGTTTTTT
cdr3_aa: CASRRIAGVLNTGELFF

v_call: TRBV27
d_call: TRBD2
clone_size: .
j_call: TRBJ2-1
cdr3_nt: TGTGCCAGCAGTTCCGGACTAGCGGGAGCCTACAATGAGCAGTTCTTC
cdr3_aa: CASSSGLAGAYNEQFF

v_call: TRBV5-1
d_call: .
clone_size: .
j_call: TRBJ1-2
cdr3_nt: TGCGCCAGCAGCTTGTCTTCCGGCCAAAACTATGGCTACACCTTC
cdr3_aa: CASSLSSGQNYGYTF

v_call: TRBV19
d_call: TRBD2
clone_size: .
j_call: TRBJ2-7
cdr3_nt: TGTGCCAGTAGTCCCCTCCCCCAGCGGACTAGCTCCTACGAGCAGTACTTC
cdr3_aa: CASSPLPQRTSSYEQYF

v_call: TRBV7-9
d_call: .
clone_size: .
j_call: TRBJ1-1
cdr3_nt: TGTGCCAGCAGCTTAGGGTTGATTGGGGGGAACACTGAAGCTTTCTTT
cdr3_aa: CASSLGLIGGNTEAFF

v_call: TRBV6-1
d_call: .
clone_size: medium-sized
j_call: TRBJ1-6
cdr3_nt: TGTGCCAGCAGTGAAGCAATCGGGGAAGGTGGTTCACCCCTCCACTTT
cdr3_aa: CASSEAIGEGGSPLHF

v_call: TRBV6-2/TRBV6-3
d_call: .
clone_size: .
j_call: TRBJ2-5
cdr3_nt: TGTGCCAGCAGCCTATCGGGTCGGGGGTTAGGGACCCAGTACTTC
cdr3_aa: CASSLSGRGLGTQYF

v_call: TRBV6-5
d_call: TRBD2
clone_size: .
j_call: TRBJ2-7
cdr3_nt: TGTGCCAGCAGGAATAGCGGGAGTGGCTACGAGCAGTACTTC
cdr3_aa: CASRNSGSGYEQYF

v_call: TRBV24-1
d_call: TRBD1
clone_size: once
j_call: TRBJ1-2
cdr3_nt: TGTGCCACCAGTGACTCGGGACAGCTTCTCTGGGGCTACACCTTC
cdr3_aa: CATSDSGQLLWGYTF

v_call: TRBV5-6
d_call: TRBD2
clone_size: .
j_call: TRBJ2-1
cdr3_nt: TGTGCCAGCAGCTTGGGGTCGGGACTAGCGGGAGAAGAGCAGTTCTTC
cdr3_aa: CASSLGSGLAGEEQFF

v_call: TRBV29-1
d_call: TRBD2
clone_size: .
j_call: TRBJ2-1
cdr3_nt: TGCAGCGTGCTCGGACTAGCGGAATACAATGAGCAGTTCTTC
cdr3_aa: CSVLGLAEYNEQFF

v_call: TRBV6-5
d_call: .
clone_size: .
j_call: TRBJ1-5
cdr3_nt: TGTGCCAGCAGTTACCGACATCCCGATCAGCCCCAGCATTTT
cdr3_aa: CASSYRHPDQPQHF

v_call: TRBV7-6
d_call: TRBD1
clone_size: .
j_call: TRBJ1-1
cdr3_nt: TGTGCCAGCAGCCTCAGGGGGCGAGGGGCCACTGAAGCTTTCTTT
cdr3_aa: CASSLRGRGATEAFF

v_call: TRBV21-1
d_call: .
clone_size: .
j_call: TRBJ2-7
cdr3_nt: TGTGCCAGCAGCAAAGGACTAGCGGGTTCCTACGAGCAGTACTTC
cdr3_aa: CASSKGLAGSYEQYF

v_call: TRBV27
d_call: TRBD1
clone_size: few
j_call: TRBJ2-7
cdr3_nt: TGTGCCAGCAGTTTCCGACAGGGCGAGGCCTACGAGCAGTACTTC
cdr3_aa: CASSFRQGEAYEQYF

v_call: TRBV6-5
d_call: .
clone_size: .
j_call: TRBJ2-2
cdr3_nt: TGTGCCAGCAGTTACTCGATGGGGGCGTTGACCGGGGAGCTGTTTTTT
cdr3_aa: CASSYSMGALTGELFF

v_call: TRBV7-3
d_call: .
clone_size: once
j_call: TRBJ2-3
cdr3_nt: TGTGCCAGCAGCTCGAGCACAGATACGCAGTATTTT
cdr3_aa: CASSSSTDTQYF

v_call: TRBV7-9
d_call: .
clone_size: .
j_call: TRBJ2-7
cdr3_nt: TGTGCCAGCAGCTGGGCTATCAACTCCTACGAGCAGTACTTC
cdr3_aa: CASSWAINSYEQYF

v_call: TRBV30
d_call: .
clone_size: few
j_call: TRBJ1-5
cdr3_nt: TGTGCCTGGAGTCCGGAGGGTGGAAATCAGCCCCAGCATTTT
cdr3_aa: CAWSPEGGNQPQHF

v_call: TRBV3-1/TRBV3-2
d_call: .
clone_size: once
j_call: TRBJ2-5
cdr3_nt: TGTGCCAGCAGCCAAGATCGAGTAGCGGTTAACCAAGAGACCCAGTACTTC
cdr3_aa: CASSQDRVAVNQETQYF

v_call: TRBV28
d_call: .
clone_size: once
j_call: TRBJ1-4
cdr3_nt: TGTGCCAGCAGTACCCGGAAGGGTGGAAAACTGTTTTTT
cdr3_aa: CASSTRKGGKLFF

v_call: TRBV28
d_call: TRBD2
clone_size: .
j_call: TRBJ2-3
cdr3_nt: TGTGCCAGCAGCGGGGGGGATACGCAGTATTTT
cdr3_aa: CASSGGDTQYF

v_call: TRBV19
d_call: .
clone_size: .
j_call: TRBJ1-4
cdr3_nt: TGTGCCAGTAGTGTGCAGGCCTCGGGGGAAAAACTGTTTTTT
cdr3_aa: CASSVQASGEKLFF

v_call: TRBV7-3
d_call: .
clone_size: .
j_call: TRBJ2-7
cdr3_nt: TGTGCCAGCAGCTTAACATTTAGAAAGCTTTCCTCCTACGAGCAGTACTTC
cdr3_aa: CASSLTFRKLSSYEQYF

v_call: TRBV11-1
d_call: .
clone_size: .
j_call: TRBJ2-7
cdr3_nt: TGTGCCAGCAGCTTCGAGGGGCGCTTCGAATACGAGCAGTACTTC
cdr3_aa: CASSFEGRFEYEQYF

v_call: TRBV28
d_call: .
clone_size: .
j_call: TRBJ1-2
cdr3_nt: TGTGCCAGCAGTTTAAGCGACGGTCATTATGGCTACACCTTC
cdr3_aa: CASSLSDGHYGYTF

v_call: TRBV5-1
d_call: .
clone_size: .
j_call: TRBJ1-3
cdr3_nt: TGCGCCAGCAGCGCCGGCCTTGCGTACTCTGGAAACACCATATATTTT
cdr3_aa: CASSAGLAYSGNTIYF

v_call: TRBV20-1
d_call: .
clone_size: .
j_call: TRBJ2-7
cdr3_nt: TGCAGTGCTCAGCGCTACGAGCAGTACTTC
cdr3_aa: CSAQRYEQYF

v_call: TRBV7-9
d_call: .
clone_size: once
j_call: TRBJ1-1
cdr3_nt: TGTGCCAGCAGTTACACTTCGGCACATTTGAACACTGAAGCTTTCTTT
cdr3_aa: CASSYTSAHLNTEAFF

v_call: TRBV28
d_call: TRBD2
clone_size: once
j_call: TRBJ2-3
cdr3_nt: TGTGCCAGCAGTTTACCTTCCCCCTCCGGGACTAGCAGAGATACGCAGTATTTT
cdr3_aa: CASSLPSPSGTSRDTQYF

v_call: TRBV9
d_call: TRBD2
clone_size: .
j_call: TRBJ2-1
cdr3_nt: TGTGCCAGCAGCTTCCTAGCGGGAGGGGAGCTCAATGAGCAGTTCTTC
cdr3_aa: CASSFLAGGELNEQFF

v_call: TRBV2
d_call: .
clone_size: .
j_call: TRBJ1-5
cdr3_nt: TGTGCCAGCAATATCAGGGTCGATGTGGCCAATCAGCCCCAGCATTTT
cdr3_aa: CASNIRVDVANQPQHF